These 11 T cell receptor beta chains came from one sample sequenced in a study of T cells in Graves' hyperthyroidism and ophthalmopathy. Authors of the study amplified TCR beta CDR3 regions from RNA transcripts. Initially, a first-round RT-PCR of the TCR CDR3 employed the HTBI primer set. TCRdb analysed the multiplex PCR reads with MiXCR anew, one entry per CDR3 protein. The table has 600,000 or so distinct CDR3 sequences, 13% to 15% seen once. The sequenced sample was blood. The receptors were sampled from a woman aged 18-29 years with Graves' ophthalmopathy.

This clonotype was recorded many times. CDR3 coding DNA: TGTGCCAGCAGGCCACAGATGAACACTGAAGCTTTCTTT. The encoded protein is CASRPQMNTEAFF. The chain recombines TRBV12-3 or TRBV12-4 with TRBJ1-1; D call uncertain. V gave up 6 bases and J gave up 0 bases, with 8 bases separating them. The length of the CDR3 is 13 residues.

The sample holds many counts of this clonotype. J is TRBJ2-7 and V is TRBV5-1, with 11 bases fitting TRBD2. There are 16 residues in the CDR3. Losses at the gene ends were 1 base for V and 6 bases for J; bases not matched to a gene: 9. Germline values: CDR1 SGHRS, CDR2 YFSETQ. CDR3 region: CASSLIPSGGPSEQYF. CDR3 nucleotides: TGCGCCAGCAGCTTGATTCCTAGCGGGGGGCCCTCCGAGCAGTACTTC.

The chain carries TRBV19 and TRBJ2-2; 13 nucleotides match TRBD2. Germline CDR1 reads LNHDA; CDR2 reads SQIVND (reference sequence). The CDR3 consists of 14 residues. The DNA of the CDR3 is TGTGCGAGTCGAACTAGCGGGAGGGCCGGGGAGCTGTTTTTT. Its translation is CASRTSGRAGELFF.

This clonotype has only a few counts. V usage is TRBV13 and J usage is TRBJ1-2; TRBD1 matches 7 bases. With V trimmed by 6 bases and J by 4 bases, 11 bases remained unmatched. The length of the CDR3 is 15 residues. Germline CDR1 PRHDT, CDR2 FYEKMQ (reference sequence). CDR3 nucleotides: TGTGCCAGCAGTTTACAGGGGTTCGATTTCTATGGCTACACCTTC. Translation gives CASSLQGFDFYGYTF.

This clonotype was detected a few times. The V and J genes are TRBV20-1 and TRBJ2-1, with 12 nucleotides matching TRBD2. The germline V gene has CDR1 DFQATT and CDR2 SNEGSKA (reference sequence). This CDR3 contains 16 residues. V dropped 5 bases and J dropped 8; count of bases not matched to a gene: 13. The CDR3 DNA is TGCAGTGCTCCAAAGGCCACTAGCGGGAGGTTGGATGAGCAGTTCTTC. It is translated as CSAPKATSGRLDEQFF.

This clonotype was recorded many times. The chain uses TRBV20-1 and TRBJ2-1, with 11 bases lining up with TRBD2. CDR1 DFQATT and CDR2 SNEGSKA come from the germline V gene (reference sequence). After removal of 1 base from V and 4 bases from J, the junction contained 6 bases not matched to a gene. This CDR3 contains 16 residues. CDR3: CSARASTSGRYNEQFF. The CDR3, as DNA: TGCAGTGCTAGAGCCTCAACTAGCGGGAGATACAATGAGCAGTTCTTC.

The rearrangement links TRBV10-3 to TRBJ2-3, with 8 bases identical to TRBD1. The trim removed 10 bases at V and 1 base at J, leaving 7 bases unmatched. Germline values: CDR1 ENHRY, CDR2 SYGVKD. This CDR3 region has 14 residues. The CDR3 sequence is CATDPGQGTDTQYF. The DNA of the CDR3 is TGTGCCACAGACCCGGGACAGGGCACAGATACGCAGTATTTT.

There are many counts of this clonotype. V and J are TRBV20-1 and TRBJ1-1, with a weak D call TRBD1 (6 bases). The CDR3 runs to 15 residues. CDR1 and CDR2 (germline): DFQATT, SNEGSKA (reference sequence). V was pared by 0 bases and J by 3 bases, with 14 bases between. CDR3 loop: CSARDSRGADTEAFF. The CDR3 coding sequence is TGCAGTGCTAGAGATTCCCGGGGGGCGGACACTGAAGCTTTCTTT.

This clonotype was recorded at least ten times. The J gene is TRBJ2-1, the V gene TRBV28; 7 bases are a match to TRBD1. Trimming cost V 3 bases and J 10 bases; bases outside gene matches: 3. The CDR3 extends over 12 amino acids. Germline lookup yields CDR1 MDHEN and CDR2 SYDVKM. Here the CDR3 DNA reads TGTGCCAGCAGTTTGGTGGGACAGGAGCAGTTCTTC. The encoded protein is CASSLVGQEQFF. Together with reference TRBV28 and TRBJ2-1, the CDR3 gives the full variable domain: DVKVTQSSRYLVKRTGEKVFLECVQDMDHENMFWYRQDPGLGLRLIYFSYDVKMKEKGDIPEGYSVSREKKERFSLILESASTNQTSMYLCASSLVGQEQFFGPGTRLTVL.

The chain links TRBV19 to TRBJ2-3; D might be TRBD1 (6 bases). CDR1 LNHDA and CDR2 SQIVND come from the germline V gene (reference sequence). Trimming removed 7 bases at V and 0 bases at J, with 17 bases between. The CDR3 sequence is 16 residues long. CDR3 bases: TGTGCCAGTATGCAGGGGCGTAGCCCTAGCACAGATACGCAGTATTTT. Translated, it gives CASMQGRSPSTDTQYF.

This clonotype was counted ten times or more. J is TRBJ2-7 and V is TRBV28; D unresolved. The V and J ends lost 7 bases and 6 bases respectively, with 16 bases between them. Germline lookup yields CDR1 MDHEN and CDR2 SYDVKM. The CDR3 is 13 amino acids. CDR3 protein: CASTIPFFSEQYF. The CDR3 DNA follows: TGTGCCAGCACCATACCCTTTTTCTCCGAGCAGTACTTC.